One TCR beta chain is described in this entry. Its cognate antigen is unknown. The data were taken from a study of siplizumab effects on memory and regulatory T cells. Sequenced by immunoSEQ multiplex PCR; TCRdb stores in-frame clones only, minus some. The sample has over 90,000 clones, 80% to 95% seen once; the top ten hold 1.1%. Notes on the study in general: Siplizumab, the agent tested, significantly reduced alloreactive sequences traceable to unstimulated CD4+ memory cells. Tregs that proliferated in siplizumab cultures did not have their suppressive function confirmed. Naive T cells looked more diverse than memory cells, and they looked like major contributors to the alloresponse.

The CDR3 covers 16 residues. Trimming stripped 1 base from V and 2 bases from J, with 14 bases between. The germline V gene encodes CDR1 MGHRA and CDR2 YSYEKL. What was sequenced was CD4+ T cells sorted from blood. The TCR comes from a human donor in good health. This rearrangement joins TRBV4-1 to TRBJ2-5, with D perhaps matching TRBD2 (5 bases). CDR3 in DNA: TGCGCCAGCAGCCAAGGTGGGCGGGCCCAACAAGAGACCCAGTACTTC. The encoded protein is CASSQGGRAQQETQYF.